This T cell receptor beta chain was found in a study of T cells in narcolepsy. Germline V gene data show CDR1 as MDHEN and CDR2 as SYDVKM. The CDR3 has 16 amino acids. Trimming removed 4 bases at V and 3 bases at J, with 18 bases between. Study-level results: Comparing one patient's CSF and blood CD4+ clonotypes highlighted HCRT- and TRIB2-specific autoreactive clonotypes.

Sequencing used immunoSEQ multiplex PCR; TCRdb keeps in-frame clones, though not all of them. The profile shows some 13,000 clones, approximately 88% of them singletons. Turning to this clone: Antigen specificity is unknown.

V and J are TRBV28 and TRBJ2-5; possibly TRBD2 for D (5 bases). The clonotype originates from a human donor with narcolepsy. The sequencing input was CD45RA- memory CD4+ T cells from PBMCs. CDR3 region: CASSSQLVGSEETQYF. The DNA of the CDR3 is TGTGCCAGCAGTTCCCAACTAGTAGGGAGTGAAGAGACCCAGTACTTC.